The 4 T cell receptor beta chains presented below share a single source sample, sequenced in a study of blood T cell repertoires in COVID-19. Using immunoSEQ multiplex PCR, the repertoire was profiled, and TCRdb retains in-frame clones only, with some absent. The sample carries approximately 210,000 clones, 75% to 90% recorded once. What was sequenced was peripheral blood. The origin of the receptors is a human donor in a cohort sampled during active COVID-19.

The chain joins TRBV5-6 to TRBJ1-1; D remains unclear. In germline, CDR1 is SGHDT, CDR2 YYEEEE. The V end was cut by 2 bases, the J end by 6 bases, with 8 bases between. The CDR3 contains 12 residues. CDR3 region: CASSFGVAEAFF. The CDR3 nucleotides are TGTGCCAGCAGCTTCGGGGTCGCTGAAGCTTTCTTT.

The chain employs TRBV7-3 and TRBJ2-7, with D maybe TRBD2 (6 bases). Germline CDR1 reads SGHTA; CDR2 reads FQGTGA. This CDR3 spans 14 amino acids. Trimming left V 4 bases short and J 3 bases short, with 13 bases between. CDR3: CASSSRDGSYEQYF. The CDR3 nucleotides are TGTGCCAGCAGCTCGAGGGACGGGAGCTACGAGCAGTACTTC. Full variable domain (remainder filled in from reference TRBV7-3 and TRBJ2-7): GAGVSQTPSNKVTEKGKYVELRCDPISGHTALYWYRQSLGQGPEFLIYFQGTGAADDSGLPNDRFFAVRPEGSVSTLKIQRTERGDSAVYLCASSSRDGSYEQYFGPGTRLTVT.

This clone appeared a single time. The chain joins TRBV6-2 or TRBV6-3 to TRBJ1-3, with D hard to call. The CDR3 consists of 14 residues. V lost 4 bases and J 0 bases, leaving 7 bases between the germline ends. Germline lookup yields CDR1 MNHEY and CDR2 SVGEGT. CDR3 sequence (DNA): TGTGCCAGCAGTTTCGTCCGCTCTGGAAACACCATATATTTT. As protein: CASSFVRSGNTIYF.

This chain connects TRBV13 to TRBJ2-7, with D unresolved. CDR3 length: 13 amino acids. CDR1 PRHDT and CDR2 FYEKMQ come from the germline V gene (reference sequence). Trimming shortened V by 0 bases and J by 1 base, and 4 bases separated the two germline ends. The CDR3 DNA reads as TGTGCCAGCAGCTTAGGTGTATCCTACGAGCAGTACTTC. This translates into CASSLGVSYEQYF.